Below are 10 T cell receptor beta chains sequenced from a single sample in a study of blood T cells in healthy people across ages (dated by TCRdb to the mid-2010s). Library creation used 5' RACE. The sample was run on an Illumina HiSeq 2500. A second PCR of roughly 7 to 11 cycles was run with a J-beta primer mix and a sample-barcoded 5' primer. The public reads were reanalyzed by TCRdb: fastp trimming at Q25, MiXCR alignment, in-frame beta chains only. Records with the same CDR3 protein are collapsed into one entry carrying the most frequent genes and DNA. The sample table shows about 1,400,000 distinct CDR3 sequences, and 59% are seen once. In total, the top ten clones hold 6.5% to 8.5% of the sample. The sequencing input was blood. The source of these receptors is a young man in good health.

In its sample, this clonotype was seen once. The chain carries TRBV2 and TRBJ2-3; 7 bases line up with TRBD2. Trimming took 3 bases from V and 2 from J; bases not matched to a gene: 5. The CDR3 covers 15 residues. Germline V CDR1 and CDR2: SNHLY, FYNNEI. DNA for the CDR3: TGTGCCAGCAGTGAGTGGCGGGAGTACACAGATACGCAGTATTTT. Encoded protein: CASSEWREYTDTQYF.

The CDR3 loop reads CASSHLEYYNEQFF. CDR3 sequence (DNA): TGTGCCAGCAGCCATCTCGAATACTACAATGAGCAGTTCTTC. The V call is TRBV3-1, the J call TRBJ2-1; D gene uncertain. The germline V gene has CDR1 LGHDT and CDR2 YNNKEL (reference sequence). V shed 3 bases and J shed 3 bases, with 9 bases lying between them. This CDR3 region has 14 residues.

The chain couples TRBV12-3 or TRBV12-4 to TRBJ2-3; D is possibly TRBD1 (6 bases). Trimming removed 5 bases from V and 7 bases from J, with 19 bases in between. The length of the CDR3 is 15 residues. The CDR3 reads CASSPNPTGINTQYF. The CDR3 nucleotides are TGTGCCAGCAGTCCAAACCCAACAGGGATTAATACGCAGTATTTT.

This chain connects TRBV20-1 to TRBJ2-5; perhaps TRBD2 as D (6 bases). V was cut by 0 bases and J by 2 bases, with 22 bases left in between. Germline CDR1 is DFQATT and CDR2 is SNEGSKA (reference sequence). CDR3 length: 18 amino acids. The CDR3 loop is CSARDLFFRRGDQETQYF. DNA for the CDR3: TGCAGTGCTAGAGATCTCTTTTTCAGGCGGGGAGATCAAGAGACCCAGTACTTC.

This clonotype has a count of ten or more. The rearrangement uses TRBV20-1 and TRBJ2-1; possible D gene TRBD1, 6 bases. Per the germline V gene, CDR1 is DFQATT and CDR2 is SNEGSKA (reference sequence). V gave up 1 base and J gave up 7 bases, with 14 bases separating them. The CDR3 length is 14 residues. The CDR3: CSARGGGEVNEQFF. CDR3 nucleotides: TGCAGTGCTAGAGGAGGGGGAGAAGTAAATGAGCAGTTCTTC.

The chain couples TRBV11-1 to TRBJ2-6; unclear D gene. This CDR3 has 17 amino acids. Per germline, CDR1 SGHAT and CDR2 FQDESV (reference sequence). The germline V and J ends were trimmed by 6 bases and 2 bases, with 17 bases remaining between them. CDR3: CASSTTLYSAGANVLTF. CDR3 nucleotides: TGTGCCAGCAGTACAACACTGTACTCTGCTGGGGCCAACGTCCTGACTTTC. Full variable domain (outside the CDR3, taken from reference TRBV11-1 and TRBJ2-6): EAEVAQSPRYKITEKSQAVAFWCDPISGHATLYWYRQILGQGPELLVQFQDESVVDDSQLPKDRFSAERLKGVDSTLKIQPAELGDSAMYLCASSTTLYSAGANVLTFGAGSRLTVL.

There are a few counts of this clonotype. The V call is TRBV24-1, the J call TRBJ2-5; the match to TRBD1 covers 9 bases. The CDR3 extends over 15 amino acids. The V segment lost 4 bases and the J segment 2 bases; nucleotides outside the gene matches: 4. Per the germline V gene, CDR1 is KGHDR and CDR2 is SFDVKD. CDR3 residues: CATSEPGTGQETQYF. CDR3 sequence (DNA): TGTGCCACCAGTGAGCCGGGGACAGGGCAAGAGACCCAGTACTTC.

This sequence joins TRBV7-9 and TRBJ2-5; unclear D gene. Germline CDR1 and CDR2: SEHNR and FQNEAQ (reference sequence). The V end lost 1 base, the J end lost 0 bases, and 6 bases lay between the germline ends. This CDR3 region has 14 residues. The CDR3 loop reads CASSLDSDQETQYF. For the CDR3, the DNA is TGTGCCAGCAGCTTAGATTCAGACCAAGAGACCCAGTACTTC.

The V call is TRBV6-2 or TRBV6-3, the J call TRBJ2-5, with D tentatively TRBD1 (6 bases). The J call is doubtful: the DNA matches TRBJ2-7 better. Germline V lookup: CDR1 MNHEY, CDR2 SVGEGT. The CDR3 consists of 15 residues. The CDR3 nucleotides are TGTGCCAGCAACCGTCCGGGACAAGGGACAAGCGAGCAGTACTTC. It specifies CASNRPGQGTSEQYF.

The chain employs TRBV4-1 and TRBJ2-4; weak D call: TRBD2 (6 bases). The DNA end favors TRBJ2-5, so the J call may be wrong. Germline loops: CDR1 MGHRA, CDR2 YSYEKL. The CDR3 has 17 residues. In nucleotides, the CDR3 is TGCGCCAGCAGCCAACTGACTACGACTAGAGATCAAGAGACCCAGTACTTC. Its protein product is CASSQLTTTRDQETQYF.